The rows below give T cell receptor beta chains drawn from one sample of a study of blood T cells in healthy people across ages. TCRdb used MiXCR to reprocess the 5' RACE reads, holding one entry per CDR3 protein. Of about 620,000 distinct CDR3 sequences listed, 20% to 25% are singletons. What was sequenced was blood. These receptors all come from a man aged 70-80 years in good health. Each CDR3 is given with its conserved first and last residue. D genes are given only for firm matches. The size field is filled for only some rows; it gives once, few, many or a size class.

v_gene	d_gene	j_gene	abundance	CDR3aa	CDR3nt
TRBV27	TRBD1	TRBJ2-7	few	CASSTMGQGYEQYF	TGTGCCAGCAGTACAATGGGACAGGGGTACGAGCAGTACTTC
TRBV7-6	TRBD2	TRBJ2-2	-	CASSSRLAGGSSTGELFF	TGTGCCAGCAGCTCCAGACTAGCGGGAGGGTCCTCCACCGGGGAGCTGTTTTTT
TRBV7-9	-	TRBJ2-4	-	CASSPAETEKNIQYF	TGTGCCAGCAGCCCCGCGGAGACAGAGAAAAACATTCAGTACTTC
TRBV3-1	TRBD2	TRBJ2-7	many	CASSHHLAGISHEQYF	TGTGCCAGCAGCCACCATCTAGCGGGGATATCCCACGAGCAGTACTTC
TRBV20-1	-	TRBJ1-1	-	CSAVQGRNTEAFF	TGCAGTGCCGTTCAGGGGAGGAACACTGAAGCTTTCTTT
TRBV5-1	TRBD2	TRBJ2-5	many	CASSSSGVMTQYF	TGCGCCAGCAGCTCTAGCGGGGTCATGACCCAGTACTTC
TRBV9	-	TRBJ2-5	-	CASSVAGIQETQYF	TGTGCCAGCAGCGTAGCCGGGATACAAGAGACCCAGTACTTC
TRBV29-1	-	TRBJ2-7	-	CSASGNYEQYF	TGCAGCGCGTCCGGGAACTACGAGCAGTACTTC
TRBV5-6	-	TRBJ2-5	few	CASSLTTRWETQYF	TGTGCCAGCAGCTTAACTACTCGTTGGGAGACCCAGTACTTC
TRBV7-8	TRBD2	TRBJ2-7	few	CASSSGTSDYEQYF	TGTGCCAGCAGCTCCGGGACTAGCGACTACGAGCAGTACTTC
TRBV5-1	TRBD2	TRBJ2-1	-	CASRALTSGYNEQFF	TGCGCCAGCAGGGCTCTGACTAGCGGGTACAATGAGCAGTTCTTC
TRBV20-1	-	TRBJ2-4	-	CSAPPTRPKNIQYF	TGCAGTGCCCCCCCTACACGGCCCAAAAACATTCAGTACTTC
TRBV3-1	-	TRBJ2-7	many	CASSQGGTSREQYF	TGTGCCAGCAGCCAAGGAGGCACTAGTCGCGAGCAGTACTTC
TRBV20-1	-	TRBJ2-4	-	CSARGQVENIQYF	TGCAGTGCTAGAGGGCAGGTTGAAAACATTCAGTACTTC
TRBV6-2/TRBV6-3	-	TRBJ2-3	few	CASSSLAPSTDTQYF	TGTGCCAGCAGTTCTCTGGCCCCGAGCACGGATACGCAGTATTTT
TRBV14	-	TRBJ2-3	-	CASSQPGDLETDTQYF	TGTGCCAGCAGCCAACCCGGAGATTTGGAGACAGATACGCAGTATTTT
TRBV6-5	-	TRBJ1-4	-	CASSYSSTATNEKLFF	TGTGCCAGCAGTTACTCCTCCACGGCAACTAATGAAAAACTGTTTTTT
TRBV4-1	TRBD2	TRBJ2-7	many	CASSQAALAGLTYEQYF	TGCGCCAGCAGCCAAGCGGCCCTAGCGGGATTAACCTACGAGCAGTACTTC
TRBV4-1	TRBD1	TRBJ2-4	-	CASSPGQGALGNIQYF	TGCGCCAGCAGCCCCGGACAGGGGGCTTTGGGAAACATTCAGTACTTC
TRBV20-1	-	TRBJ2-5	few	CSAGAGRETQYF	TGCAGTGCTGGAGCGGGTCGAGAGACCCAGTACTTC